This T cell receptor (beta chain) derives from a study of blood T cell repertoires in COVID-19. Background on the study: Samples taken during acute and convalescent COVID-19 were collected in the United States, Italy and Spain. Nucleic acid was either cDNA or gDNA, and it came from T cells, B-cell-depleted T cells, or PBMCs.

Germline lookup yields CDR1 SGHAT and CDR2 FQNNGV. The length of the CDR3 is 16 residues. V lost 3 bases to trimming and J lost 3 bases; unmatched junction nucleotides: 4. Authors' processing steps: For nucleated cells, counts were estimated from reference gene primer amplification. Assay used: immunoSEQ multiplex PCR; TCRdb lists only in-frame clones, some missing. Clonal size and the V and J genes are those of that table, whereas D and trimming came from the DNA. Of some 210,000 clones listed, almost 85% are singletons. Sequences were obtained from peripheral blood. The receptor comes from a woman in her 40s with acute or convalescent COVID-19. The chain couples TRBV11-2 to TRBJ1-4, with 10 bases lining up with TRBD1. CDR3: CASSFPGTGANEKLFF. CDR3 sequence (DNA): TGTGCCAGCAGCTTTCCGGGGACAGGGGCTAATGAAAAACTGTTTTTT.